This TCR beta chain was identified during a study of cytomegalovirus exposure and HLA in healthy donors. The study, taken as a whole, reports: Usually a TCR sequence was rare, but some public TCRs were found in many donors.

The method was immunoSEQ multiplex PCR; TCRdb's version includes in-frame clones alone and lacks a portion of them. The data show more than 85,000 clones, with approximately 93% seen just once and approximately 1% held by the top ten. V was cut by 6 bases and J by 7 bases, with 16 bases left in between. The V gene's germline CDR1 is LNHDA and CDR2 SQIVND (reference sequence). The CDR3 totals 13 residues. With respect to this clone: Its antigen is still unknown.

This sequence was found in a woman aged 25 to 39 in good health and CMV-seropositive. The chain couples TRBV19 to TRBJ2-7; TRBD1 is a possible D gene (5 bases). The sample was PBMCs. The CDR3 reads CASSTPLGVEQYF. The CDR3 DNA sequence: TGTGCCAGTAGCACCCCTCTAGGGGTTGAGCAGTACTTC.